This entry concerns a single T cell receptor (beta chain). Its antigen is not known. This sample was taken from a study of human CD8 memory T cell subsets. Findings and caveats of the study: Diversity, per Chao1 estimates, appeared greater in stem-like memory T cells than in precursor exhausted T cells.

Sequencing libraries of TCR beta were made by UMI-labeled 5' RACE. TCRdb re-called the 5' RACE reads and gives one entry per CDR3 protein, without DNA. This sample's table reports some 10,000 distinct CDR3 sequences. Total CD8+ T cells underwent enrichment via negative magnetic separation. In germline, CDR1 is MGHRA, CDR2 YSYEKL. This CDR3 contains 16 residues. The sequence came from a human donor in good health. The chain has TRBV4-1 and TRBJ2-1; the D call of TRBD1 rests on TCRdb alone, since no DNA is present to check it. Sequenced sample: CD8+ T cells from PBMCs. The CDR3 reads CASSHDMGQQTNEQFF.